This T cell receptor beta chain derives from a study of T cell responses to AZD1222 COVID-19 vaccine. Findings of the study overall: Repertoires were obtained solely post-peak T cell response. The sample set comprised mostly white British donors with more females, and clonal diversity was possibly underestimated. Following two doses of AZD1222, Spike-specific TCR breadth and depth rose.

Repertoires were generated with immunoSEQ multiplex PCR, while TCRdb's copy carries only in-frame clones and drops some. The sample lists more than 95,000 clones; 80% to 90% were seen once. The V end lost 6 bases, the J end lost 5 bases, and 8 bases lay between the germline ends. This CDR3 has 11 amino acids. The germline CDR1 and CDR2 sequences are MNHEY and SVGEGT. Comments on this clone: Its specificity is not known.

The specimen was peripheral blood, collected on day 0 of MenACWY control vaccination. The rearrangement links TRBV6-2 or TRBV6-3 to TRBJ2-7; D is possibly TRBD2 (5 bases). This TCR was recovered from an adult in good health. The CDR3 loop is CASSGVDEQYF. The CDR3 DNA reads as TGTGCCAGCAGCGGGGTGGACGAGCAGTACTTC.